A selection of T cell receptor beta chains follows, all from one sample in a study of T-cell reconstitution after alpha-beta-depleted transplantation in children. TCRdb reprocessed the PCR reads via MiXCR and lists one record per CDR3 protein. The data show some 150,000 distinct CDR3 sequences, with 8% to 10% seen just once and approximately 18% held by the top ten. This sample comprised PBMCs, mostly from graft donor cells, obtained 180 days after TCRalphabeta/CD19-depleted stem cell transplant. The receptors here all came from a female patient aged 2 to 10 who had a stem cell transplant for congenital amegakaryocytic thrombocytopenia, so the T cells may come from the graft donor. Both conserved end residues are part of each CDR3. A D gene is named only where the DNA matches it firmly. Size is stated for part of the rows, as once, few or many counts, or as a class when the clone is expanded.

TRBD1,many,TRBV10-3,TRBJ2-1,CATTSPGQGYNEQFF,TGTGCCACCACATCTCCGGGACAGGGCTACAATGAGCAGTTCTTC
TRBD1,.,TRBV20-1,TRBJ2-7,CSAVQGARTYEQYF,TGCAGTGCCGTTCAGGGGGCCCGGACCTACGAGCAGTACTTC
.,few,TRBV6-5,TRBJ1-2,CASSYGATTNYGYTF,TGTGCCAGCAGTTACGGGGCCACGACTAATTATGGCTACACCTTC
.,many,TRBV4-1,TRBJ1-1,CASSTEDRLTNTEAFF,TGCGCCAGCAGCACAGAAGACAGACTAACTAACACTGAAGCTTTCTTT
TRBD1,.,TRBV20-1,TRBJ2-1,CSASDRLSLYNEQFF,TGCAGTGCCTCGGACAGGCTAAGTTTATACAATGAGCAGTTCTTC
TRBD1,few,TRBV5-8,TRBJ1-6,CASSLVSTGGNSPLHF,TGTGCCAGCAGCTTGGTATCCACAGGGGGAAATTCACCCCTCCACTTT
.,.,TRBV12-3/TRBV12-4,TRBJ2-7,CASSLGQGLFYEQYF,TGTGCCAGCAGTTTAGGGCAGGGGCTGTTCTACGAGCAGTACTTC
TRBD1,few,TRBV7-9,TRBJ2-7,CASSPWGQPVMQYF,TGTGCCAGCAGCCCTTGGGGACAGCCTGTGATGCAGTACTTC
TRBD1,few,TRBV20-1,TRBJ1-6,CSARGQGADYRDSPLHF,TGCAGTGCTAGGGGACAGGGGGCCGACTACCGGGACTCACCCCTCCACTTT
.,.,TRBV6-1,TRBJ1-3,CASKENRVSGNTIYF,TGTGCCAGCAAGGAGAACAGGGTCTCTGGAAACACCATATATTTT
.,many,TRBV20-1,TRBJ2-7,CSADSGMPSYEQYF,TGCAGTGCCGATTCCGGCATGCCCTCCTACGAGCAGTACTTC
.,.,TRBV7-9,TRBJ2-1,CASSLMGPAEQFF,TGTGCCAGCAGTCTAATGGGCCCTGCTGAGCAGTTCTTC
.,.,TRBV7-6,TRBJ2-3,CASSLAYRGRTSTDTQYF,TGTGCCAGCAGCTTAGCGTACCGGGGGAGGACTAGCACAGATACGCAGTATTTT
TRBD1,few,TRBV6-1,TRBJ2-1,CASSSDRGRLGGYYNEQFF,TGTGCCAGCAGCTCTGACAGGGGGCGTCTAGGAGGATACTACAATGAGCAGTTCTTC
.,many,TRBV5-1,TRBJ2-1,CASSLDGSPFF,TGCGCCAGCAGCTTAGACGGGAGTCCGTTCTTC
.,many,TRBV20-1,TRBJ1-2,CSAREGWTTHGYTF,TGCAGTGCTAGAGAGGGGTGGACCACGCATGGCTACACCTTC
.,many,TRBV5-1,TRBJ2-7,CASSLAGTYQYF,TGCGCCAGCAGCTTGGCCGGGACTTACCAGTACTTC
TRBD2,many,TRBV20-1,TRBJ2-1,CSAREKVGLAGYNEQFF,TGCAGTGCTAGAGAAAAGGTGGGGCTAGCGGGGTATAATGAGCAGTTCTTC
.,many,TRBV4-1,TRBJ1-2,CASSQDTGPLGFSYGYTF,TGCGCCAGCAGCCAAGATACTGGTCCTTTAGGTTTTTCCTATGGCTACACCTTC
.,few,TRBV6-5,TRBJ1-6,CASSYADAVSYNSPLHF,TGTGCCAGCAGTTACGCGGACGCAGTCTCCTATAATTCACCCCTCCACTTT
.,many,TRBV29-1,TRBJ1-1,CSVSSTEAFF,TGCAGCGTTAGTAGCACTGAAGCTTTCTTT
.,many,TRBV11-2,TRBJ2-7,CASSLDLVDEQYF,TGTGCCAGCAGCTTAGATCTTGTCGACGAGCAGTACTTC
.,many,TRBV18,TRBJ1-6,CASSDRTNSPLHF,TGTGCCAGCTCAGATAGGACCAATTCACCCCTCCACTTT
.,few,TRBV7-2,TRBJ2-1,CASSGRGEGTSSYNEQFF,TGTGCCAGCAGCGGAAGAGGCGAGGGGACAAGCTCCTACAATGAGCAGTTCTTC
TRBD1,many,TRBV18,TRBJ2-3,CASSEVPGQGSGPGDGTDTQYF,TGTGCCAGCTCAGAAGTCCCGGGACAGGGTTCGGGCCCCGGAGACGGCACAGATACGCAGTATTTT
.,many,TRBV20-1,TRBJ1-6,CSARGDSVYNSPLHF,TGCAGTGCTAGAGGAGACAGCGTCTATAATTCACCCCTCCACTTT
.,many,TRBV12-3/TRBV12-4,TRBJ2-6,CASSHTLGIGANVLTF,TGTGCCAGCAGCCATACCCTCGGTATCGGGGCCAACGTCCTGACTTTC
.,.,TRBV29-1,TRBJ2-3,CSADNPSDTQYF,TGCAGCGCCGATAACCCATCAGATACGCAGTATTTT
.,.,TRBV5-6,TRBJ2-2,CASSFRVLGELFF,TGTGCCAGCAGCTTCAGGGTCCTCGGGGAGCTGTTTTTT
TRBD2,.,TRBV5-4,TRBJ2-3,CASSLFSTWYLRSGRAFEDTQYF,TGTGCCAGCAGCTTGTTCTCCACGTGGTATCTAAGAAGCGGGAGGGCCTTTGAAGATACGCAGTATTTT
.,few,TRBV20-1,TRBJ2-7,CSASPPYSLEQYF,TGCAGTGCTAGCCCTCCGTACTCTTTGGAGCAGTACTTC
.,once,TRBV20-1,TRBJ2-5,CSARPGRKETQYF,TGCAGTGCTAGACCGGGCCGGAAAGAGACCCAGTACTTC
.,few,TRBV6-5,TRBJ2-1,CASSYGINNNEQFF,TGTGCCAGCAGTTATGGGATAAACAACAATGAGCAGTTCTTC